The 13 T cell receptor beta chains presented below share a single source sample, sequenced in a study of blood T cell repertoires in COVID-19. Assay: immunoSEQ multiplex PCR; the TCRdb copy retains only in-frame clones and omits some. The table shows nearly 350,000 clones, with around 83% occurring only once. Sequenced material: peripheral blood. The receptors were gathered from a man aged 30 to 39 with active or convalescent COVID-19.

This chain joins TRBV7-3 and TRBJ2-4; maybe TRBD1 (6 bases). The CDR3 is made up of 16 amino acids. Germline V lookup: CDR1 SGHTA, CDR2 FQGTGA. The ends were cut back, 5 bases at V and 2 bases at J, with 16 bases in the middle. The CDR3 region is CASSLGQTNPKNIQYF. The DNA of the CDR3 is TGTGCCAGCAGCCTAGGACAGACCAATCCCAAAAACATTCAGTACTTC.

This chain links TRBV7-2 with TRBJ2-7, with 7 bases lining up with TRBD2. The CDR3 runs 14 residues. Per germline, CDR1 SGHTA and CDR2 FQGNSA. V was clipped by 5 bases and J by 2 bases; unmatched bases: 6. Written as DNA, the CDR3 is TGTGCCAGCAGCCCCGGACTAGTGACCTACGAGCAGTACTTC. Its translation: CASSPGLVTYEQYF.

This clone was observed once. The chain couples TRBV5-5 to TRBJ2-1; a weak D match, TRBD1 (5 bases). Germline CDR1 and CDR2: SGHKS and YYEKEE (reference sequence). The V and J ends lost 2 bases and 10 bases respectively, with 10 bases between them. The CDR3 loop spans 12 amino acids. The CDR3 DNA reads as TGTGCCAGCAGCTTAGGACAAGAAGAGCAGTTCTTC. Its translation is CASSLGQEEQFF. The variable domain in full, completed from reference TRBV5-5 and TRBJ2-1, reads DAGVTQSPTHLIKTRGQQVTLRCSPISGHKSVSWYQQVLGQGPQFIFQYYEKEERGRGNFPDRFSARQFPNYSSELNVNALLLGDSALYLCASSLGQEEQFFGPGTRLTVL.

The chain recombines TRBV3-1 (or the pseudogene TRBV3-2) with TRBJ1-5; D may be TRBD1 (5 bases). The CDR3 sequence is 17 residues long. V was trimmed by 5 bases and J by 0 bases, leaving 17 bases between them. Looked up from germline, CDR1 is LGHDT and CDR2 is YNNKEL (reference sequence). CDR3 coding DNA: TGTGCCAGCAGCACCACCGAGCGGGGGTATAGCAATCAGCCCCAGCATTTT. Its translation: CASSTTERGYSNQPQHF.

This chain joins TRBV5-4 and TRBJ1-6; 9 bases map to TRBD1. Germline lookup yields CDR1 SGHNT and CDR2 YYREEE (reference sequence). CDR3 length equals 16 residues. The trim removed 4 bases at V and 10 bases at J, leaving 12 bases unmatched. In DNA form, the CDR3 reads TGTGCCAGCAGCCCGGGACAGGGACGCGTTGTGTCACCCCTCCACTTT. This gives the protein CASSPGQGRVVSPLHF.

This chain joins TRBV7-6 and TRBJ1-3; 8 nucleotides match TRBD1. With 5 bases clipped from V and 3 bases from J, the junction kept 6 bases outside the gene matches. The germline V gene has CDR1 SGHVS and CDR2 FNYEAQ. The CDR3 runs 15 residues. In DNA, the CDR3 is TGTGCCAGCAGCCCCGGACAGGGCCATGGAAACACCATATATTTT. Its protein product is CASSPGQGHGNTIYF.

The chain couples TRBV4-2 to TRBJ2-6, with TRBD1 matching 12 bases. Trimming removed 2 bases from V and 3 bases from J; junction bases left unmatched: 8. The CDR3 is 19 residues long. Germline CDR1 is LGHNA and CDR2 is YNFKEQ. CDR3 nucleotides: TGTGCCAGCAGCCAACCCCCAGGGACAGGGGGCTTTGGGGCCAACGTCCTGACTTTC. Translated, it gives CASSQPPGTGGFGANVLTF.

This chain links TRBV4-3 with TRBJ1-1; possibly TRBD1 for D (6 bases). Per the germline V gene, CDR1 is LGHNA and CDR2 is YSLEER. The CDR3 is 15 amino acids. The germline V and J ends were trimmed by 1 base and 4 bases, with 13 bases remaining between them. The CDR3 DNA reads as TGCGCCAGCAGCCAAGTCGACAGGTCGGGCACTGAAGCTTTCTTT. Protein: CASSQVDRSGTEAFF.

V gene TRBV30 combines with J gene TRBJ1-4; the match to TRBD1 covers 9 bases. This CDR3 spans 18 amino acids. V dropped 4 bases and J dropped 1; count of bases not matched to a gene: 13. Per germline, CDR1 GTSNPN and CDR2 SVGIG (reference sequence). The CDR3 spells CAWNLGQGVGETNEKLFF. The CDR3 nucleotides are TGTGCCTGGAATTTGGGACAGGGAGTCGGAGAAACTAATGAAAAACTGTTTTTT. Together with reference TRBV30 and TRBJ1-4, the CDR3 gives the full variable domain: SQTIHQWPATLVQPVGSPLSLECTVEGTSNPNLYWYRQAAGRGLQLLFYSVGIGQISSEVPQNLSASRPQDRQFILSSKKLLLSDSGFYLCAWNLGQGVGETNEKLFFGSGTQLSVL.

This clone appeared a few times. V usage is TRBV2 and J usage is TRBJ1-6; D gene uncertain. CDR3 length: 13 residues. V lost 6 bases and J lost 7, with 10 bases in between. Per germline, CDR1 SNHLY and CDR2 FYNNEI. DNA for the CDR3: TGTGCCAGCAGCCGGCTGGAGAATTCACCCCTCCACTTT. It yields the protein CASSRLENSPLHF.

J is TRBJ2-2 and V is TRBV7-9, with TRBD2 identical over 9 bases. This CDR3 comprises 15 residues. The germline V gene encodes CDR1 SEHNR and CDR2 FQNEAQ (reference sequence). Germline trimming cut 5 bases from V and 6 bases from J; bases unmatched to any gene: 7. CDR3 sequence: CASSPRRTSAGELFF. The DNA of the CDR3 is TGTGCCAGCAGCCCACGAAGGACTAGCGCCGGGGAGCTGTTTTTT.

This clone was detected once. The chain links TRBV2 to TRBJ1-4, with 9 bases matching TRBD1. CDR1 and CDR2 (germline): SNHLY, FYNNEI. This CDR3 comprises 13 residues. The V gene end was trimmed by 7 bases and the J gene end by 4 bases; junction bases not matched to a gene: 1. As DNA, the CDR3 is TGTGCCAGCACGGGACAGGGTAATGAAAAACTGTTTTTT. Translated: CASTGQGNEKLFF. The variable domain in full, with the rest retrieved from reference TRBV2 and TRBJ1-4, is EPEVTQTPSHQVTQMGQEVILRCVPISNHLYFYWYRQILGQKVEFLVSFYNNEISEKSEIFDDQFSVERPDGSNFTLKIRSTKLEDSAMYFCASTGQGNEKLFFGSGTQLSVL.

The CDR3 DNA reads as TGTGCCAGCAGGATCCAGGGTACTGGAAACACCATATATTTT. Protein sequence: CASRIQGTGNTIYF. This rearrangement joins TRBV28 to TRBJ1-3; TRBD1 might be the D (5 bases). The CDR3 is 14 residues long. V lost 6 bases, J lost 2 bases, and 11 bases lay in between. The germline V gene has CDR1 MDHEN and CDR2 SYDVKM. Full variable domain (remainder filled in from reference TRBV28 and TRBJ1-3): DVKVTQSSRYLVKRTGEKVFLECVQDMDHENMFWYRQDPGLGLRLIYFSYDVKMKEKGDIPEGYSVSREKKERFSLILESASTNQTSMYLCASRIQGTGNTIYFGEGSWLTVV.